The clone carrying this TCR beta chain was recorded at least ten times. The source of the sample is a study of T cells in Graves' hyperthyroidism and ophthalmopathy. Hyperthyroidism patients were newly diagnosed, had disease duration under 2 months, and were aged 18 to 65 years. The germline V gene encodes CDR1 KGHSH and CDR2 LQKENI. V was cut by 2 bases and J by 3 bases, with 10 bases left in between. The CDR3 consists of 14 residues. RNA transcripts gave rise to amplified TCR beta CDR3 regions. First-round RT-PCR with HTBI primers amplified the TCR CDR3 region. A single record per CDR3 protein comes from TCRdb applying MiXCR to the multiplex PCR reads. The table includes some 300,000 distinct CDR3 sequences, 16% detected once.

Material: blood. The rearrangement links TRBV18 to TRBJ2-5; D may be TRBD1 (7 bases). This TCR was sampled from a man aged 30-40 years with Graves' hyperthyroidism. The CDR3 protein is CASSPAGGKETQYF. The CDR3 DNA reads as TGTGCCAGCTCACCAGCAGGGGGGAAAGAGACCCAGTACTTC.